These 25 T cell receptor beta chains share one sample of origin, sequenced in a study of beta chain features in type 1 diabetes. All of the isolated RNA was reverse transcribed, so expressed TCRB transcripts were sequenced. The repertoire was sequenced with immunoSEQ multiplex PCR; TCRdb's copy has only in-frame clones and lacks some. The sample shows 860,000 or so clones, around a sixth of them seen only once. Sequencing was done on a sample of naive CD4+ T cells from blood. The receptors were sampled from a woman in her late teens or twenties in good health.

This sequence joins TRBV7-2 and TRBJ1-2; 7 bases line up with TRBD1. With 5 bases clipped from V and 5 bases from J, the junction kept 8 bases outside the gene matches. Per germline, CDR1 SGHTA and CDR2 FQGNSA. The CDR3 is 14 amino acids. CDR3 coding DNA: TGTGCCAGCAGCGGAGGACAGGATATTTATGGCTACACCTTC. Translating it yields CASSGGQDIYGYTF.

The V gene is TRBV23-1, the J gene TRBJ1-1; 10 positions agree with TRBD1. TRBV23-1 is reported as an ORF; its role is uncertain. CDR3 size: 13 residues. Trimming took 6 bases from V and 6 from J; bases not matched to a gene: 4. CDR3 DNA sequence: TGCGCCAGCAGGGGGACAGGGGACCCTGAAGCTTTCTTT. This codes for CASRGTGDPEAFF.

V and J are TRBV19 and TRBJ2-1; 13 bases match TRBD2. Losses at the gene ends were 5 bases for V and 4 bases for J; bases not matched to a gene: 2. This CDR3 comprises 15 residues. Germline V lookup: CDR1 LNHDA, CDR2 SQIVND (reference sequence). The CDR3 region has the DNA TGTGCCAGTAGTGCGACTAGCGGGAGGTACAATGAGCAGTTCTTC. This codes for CASSATSGRYNEQFF.

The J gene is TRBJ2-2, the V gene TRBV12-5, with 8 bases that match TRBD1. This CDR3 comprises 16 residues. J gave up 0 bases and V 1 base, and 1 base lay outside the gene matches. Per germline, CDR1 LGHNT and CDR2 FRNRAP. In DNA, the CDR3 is TGTGCTAGTGGTTTGGCGACAGGGGCGAACACCGGGGAGCTGTTTTTT. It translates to CASGLATGANTGELFF.

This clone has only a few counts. The CDR3 sequence is CASSLGPLSAQETQYF. CDR3 bases: TGTGCCAGCAGCTTGGGCCCCCTTAGCGCCCAAGAGACCCAGTACTTC. V is TRBV5-4 and J is TRBJ2-5, with a weak D call TRBD2 (5 bases). Germline V gene sequence: CDR1 SGHNT, CDR2 YYREEE (reference sequence). The CDR3 has 16 residues. Trimming took 0 bases from V and 1 from J, leaving 13 bases between them.

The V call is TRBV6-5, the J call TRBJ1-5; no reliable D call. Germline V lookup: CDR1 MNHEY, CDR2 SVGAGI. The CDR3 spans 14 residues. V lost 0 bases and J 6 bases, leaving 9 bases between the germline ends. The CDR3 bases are TGTGCCAGCAGTTACTCCGCCCGGGGTCAGCCCCAGCATTTT. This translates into CASSYSARGQPQHF.

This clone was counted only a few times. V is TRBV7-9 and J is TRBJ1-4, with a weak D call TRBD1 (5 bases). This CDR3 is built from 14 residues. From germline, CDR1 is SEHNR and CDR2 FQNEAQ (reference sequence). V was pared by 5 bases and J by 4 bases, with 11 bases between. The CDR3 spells CASSQGVGNEKLFF. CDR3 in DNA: TGTGCCAGCAGCCAGGGAGTAGGTAATGAAAAACTGTTTTTT.

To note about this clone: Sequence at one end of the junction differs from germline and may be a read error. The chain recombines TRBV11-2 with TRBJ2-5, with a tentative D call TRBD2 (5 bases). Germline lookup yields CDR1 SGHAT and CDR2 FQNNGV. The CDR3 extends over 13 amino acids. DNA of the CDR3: TGTACCAGCAGCTTTGGTAGGGAGGAGACCCAGTACTTC. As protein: CTSSFGREETQYF.

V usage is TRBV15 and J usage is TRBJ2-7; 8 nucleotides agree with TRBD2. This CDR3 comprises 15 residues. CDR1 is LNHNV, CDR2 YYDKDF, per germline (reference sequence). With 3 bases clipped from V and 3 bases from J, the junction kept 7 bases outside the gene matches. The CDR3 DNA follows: TGTGCCACCAGCAGTACTCGGGAGGGCCTCTACGAGCAGTACTTC. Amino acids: CATSSTREGLYEQYF.

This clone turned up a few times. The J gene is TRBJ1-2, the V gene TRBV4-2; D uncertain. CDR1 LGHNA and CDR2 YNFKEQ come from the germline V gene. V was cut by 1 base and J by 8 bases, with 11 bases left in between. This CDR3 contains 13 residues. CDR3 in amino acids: CASSQVDSGGYTF. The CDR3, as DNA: TGTGCCAGCAGCCAAGTGGACTCGGGCGGCTACACCTTC.

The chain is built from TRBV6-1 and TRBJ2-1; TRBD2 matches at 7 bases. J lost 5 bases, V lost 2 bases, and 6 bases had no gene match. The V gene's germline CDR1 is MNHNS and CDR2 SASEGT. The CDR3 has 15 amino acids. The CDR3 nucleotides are TGTGCCAGCAGTGAATGGGGACTATCAGACAATGAGCAGTTCTTC. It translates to CASSEWGLSDNEQFF.

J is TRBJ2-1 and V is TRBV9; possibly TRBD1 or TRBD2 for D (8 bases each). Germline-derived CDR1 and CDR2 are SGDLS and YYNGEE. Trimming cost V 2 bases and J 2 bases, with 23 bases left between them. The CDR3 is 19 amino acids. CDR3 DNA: TGTGCCAGCAGCGTGACAGGGGAGTTTGCCGGGAGGGCCTACAATGAGCAGTTCTTC. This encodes CASSVTGEFAGRAYNEQFF.

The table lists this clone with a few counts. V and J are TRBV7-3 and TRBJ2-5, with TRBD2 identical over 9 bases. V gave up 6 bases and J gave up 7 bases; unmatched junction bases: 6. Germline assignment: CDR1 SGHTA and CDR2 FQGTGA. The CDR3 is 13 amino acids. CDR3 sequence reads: CASSWTSVGTQYF. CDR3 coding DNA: TGTGCCAGCAGTTGGACTAGCGTCGGGACCCAGTACTTC.

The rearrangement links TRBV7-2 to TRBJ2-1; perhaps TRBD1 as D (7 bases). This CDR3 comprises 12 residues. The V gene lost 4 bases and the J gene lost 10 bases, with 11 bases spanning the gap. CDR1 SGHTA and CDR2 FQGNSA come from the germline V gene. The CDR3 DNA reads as TGTGCCAGCAGCTCAGGGGGGAGCGAGCAGTTCTTC. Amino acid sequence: CASSSGGSEQFF. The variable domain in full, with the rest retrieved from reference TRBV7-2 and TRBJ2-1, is GAGVSQSPSNKVTEKGKDVELRCDPISGHTALYWYRQSLGQGLEFLIYFQGNSAPDKSGLPSDRFSAERTGGSVSTLTIQRTQQEDSAVYLCASSSGGSEQFFGPGTRLTVL.

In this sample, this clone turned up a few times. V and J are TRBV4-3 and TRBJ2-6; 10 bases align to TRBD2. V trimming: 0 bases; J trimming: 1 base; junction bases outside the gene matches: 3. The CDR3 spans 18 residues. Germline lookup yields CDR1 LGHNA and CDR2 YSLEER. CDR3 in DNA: TGCGCCAGCAGCCAAGATCCGGGACTAGCGTCTGGGGCCAACGTCCTGACTTTC. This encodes CASSQDPGLASGANVLTF.

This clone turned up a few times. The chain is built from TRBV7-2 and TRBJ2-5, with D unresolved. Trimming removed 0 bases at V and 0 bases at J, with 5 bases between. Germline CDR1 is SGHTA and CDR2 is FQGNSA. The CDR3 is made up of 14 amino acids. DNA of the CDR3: TGTGCCAGCAGCTTAGCAACACACCAAGAGACCCAGTACTTC. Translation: CASSLATHQETQYF.

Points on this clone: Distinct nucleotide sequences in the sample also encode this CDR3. Here the CDR3 DNA reads TGTGCCACCTCACCCTGGACAGCGAACACTGAAGCTTTCTTT. Its translation: CATSPWTANTEAFF. V is TRBV10-3 and J is TRBJ1-1; D is possibly TRBD1 (6 bases). V was cut by 10 bases and J by 1 base, with 16 bases left in between. This CDR3 comprises 14 residues. The germline V gene has CDR1 ENHRY and CDR2 SYGVKD.

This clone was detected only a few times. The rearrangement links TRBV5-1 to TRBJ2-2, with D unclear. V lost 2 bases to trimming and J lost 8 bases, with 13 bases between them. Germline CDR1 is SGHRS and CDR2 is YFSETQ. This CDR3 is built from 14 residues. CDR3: CASSFLGNSGELFF. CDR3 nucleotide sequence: TGCGCCAGCAGCTTCCTAGGAAATTCGGGGGAGCTGTTTTTT.

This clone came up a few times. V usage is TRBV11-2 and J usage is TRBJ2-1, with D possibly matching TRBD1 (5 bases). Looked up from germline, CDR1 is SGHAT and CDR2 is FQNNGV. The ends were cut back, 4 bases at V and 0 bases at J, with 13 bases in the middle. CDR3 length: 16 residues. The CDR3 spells CASSWSQASSYNEQFF. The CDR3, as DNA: TGTGCCAGCAGCTGGTCACAGGCGAGCTCCTACAATGAGCAGTTCTTC.

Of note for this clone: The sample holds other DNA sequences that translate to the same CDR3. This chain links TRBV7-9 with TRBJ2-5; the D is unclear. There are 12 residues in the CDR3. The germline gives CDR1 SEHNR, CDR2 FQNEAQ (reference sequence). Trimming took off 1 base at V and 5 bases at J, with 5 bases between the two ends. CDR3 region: CASSLDLETQYF. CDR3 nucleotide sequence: TGTGCCAGCAGCTTAGATCTTGAGACCCAGTACTTC.

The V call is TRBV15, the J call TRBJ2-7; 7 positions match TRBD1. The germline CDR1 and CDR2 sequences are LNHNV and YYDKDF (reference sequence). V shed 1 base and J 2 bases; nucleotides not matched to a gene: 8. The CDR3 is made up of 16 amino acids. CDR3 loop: CATSRGEGQGAYEQYF. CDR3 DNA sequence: TGTGCCACCAGCAGAGGGGAAGGGCAGGGGGCCTACGAGCAGTACTTC.

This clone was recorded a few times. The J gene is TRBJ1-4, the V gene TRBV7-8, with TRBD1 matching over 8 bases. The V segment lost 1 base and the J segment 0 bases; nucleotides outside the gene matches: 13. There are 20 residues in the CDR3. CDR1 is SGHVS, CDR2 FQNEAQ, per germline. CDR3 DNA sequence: TGTGCCAGCAGCTTAGAAGTGCGGCAGGGGGCTAAGGCAACTAATGAAAAACTGTTTTTT. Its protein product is CASSLEVRQGAKATNEKLFF.

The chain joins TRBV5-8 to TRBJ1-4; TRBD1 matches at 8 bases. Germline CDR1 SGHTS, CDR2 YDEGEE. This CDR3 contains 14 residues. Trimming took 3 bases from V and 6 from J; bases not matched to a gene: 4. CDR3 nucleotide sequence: TGTGCCAGCAGCTCGCCGGGACAGGATGAAAAACTGTTTTTT. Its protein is CASSSPGQDEKLFF.

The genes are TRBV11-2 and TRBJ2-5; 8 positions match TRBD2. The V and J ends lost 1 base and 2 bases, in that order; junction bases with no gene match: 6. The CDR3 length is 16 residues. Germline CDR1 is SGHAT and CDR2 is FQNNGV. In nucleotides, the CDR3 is TGTGCCAGCAGCTTAGGCCCCACTAGCGGACAAGAGACCCAGTACTTC. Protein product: CASSLGPTSGQETQYF. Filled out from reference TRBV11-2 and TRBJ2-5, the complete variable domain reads EAGVAQSPRYKIIEKRQSVAFWCNPISGHATLYWYQQILGQGPKLLIQFQNNGVVDDSQLPKDRFSAERLKGVDSTLKIQPAKLEDSAVYLCASSLGPTSGQETQYFGPGTRLLVL.

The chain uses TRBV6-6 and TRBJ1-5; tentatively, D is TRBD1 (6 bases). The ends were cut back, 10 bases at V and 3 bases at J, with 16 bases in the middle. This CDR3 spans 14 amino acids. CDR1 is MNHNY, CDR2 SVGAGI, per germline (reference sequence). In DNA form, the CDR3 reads TGTGCCACACTACTACGACAGGACAATCAGCCCCAGCATTTT. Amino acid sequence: CATLLRQDNQPQHF.